This TCR beta chain came from a study of blood T cell repertoires in COVID-19. Study background: Samples representing acute and convalescent COVID-19 were sourced from the United States, Italy and Spain.

There are 15 residues in the CDR3. The ends lost 5 bases at V and 6 bases at J; junction bases unmatched: 12. The germline gives CDR1 SGHTA, CDR2 FQGTGA. Sequenced by immunoSEQ multiplex PCR; TCRdb stores in-frame clones only, minus some. The repertoire holds approximately 220,000 clones, with about 88% as singletons. Before being deemed recovered, Cohort 3 donors had two negative PCRs, clearance, or symptom resolution. Sequencing was performed on PBMCs or T cells enriched from blood (not recorded which). The sequence came from a woman in her twenties or thirties who had recovered from COVID-19. V and J are TRBV7-3 and TRBJ1-2; TRBD1 matches 7 bases. Written as DNA, the CDR3 is TGTGCCAGCAGCCCGGAACAGGGGCGAATTGATGGCTACACCTTC. This sequence encodes CASSPEQGRIDGYTF.